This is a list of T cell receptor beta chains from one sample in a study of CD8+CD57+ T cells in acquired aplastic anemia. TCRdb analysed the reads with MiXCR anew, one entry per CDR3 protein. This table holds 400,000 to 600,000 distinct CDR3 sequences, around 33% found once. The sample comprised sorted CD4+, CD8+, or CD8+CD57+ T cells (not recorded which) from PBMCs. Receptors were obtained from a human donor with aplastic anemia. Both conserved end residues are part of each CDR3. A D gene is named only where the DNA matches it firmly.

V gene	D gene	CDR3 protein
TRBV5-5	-	CASSLGDVSNQPQHF
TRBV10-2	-	CASSSGTRYKETQYF
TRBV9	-	CASSVEPVSSYNSPLHF
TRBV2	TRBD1	CASSELWTGVYGYTF
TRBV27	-	CASSLGPGYNSPLHF
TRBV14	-	CASSQSGRGSYTF
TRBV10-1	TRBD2	CASSESSGSNEQFF
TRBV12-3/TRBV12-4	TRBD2	CASSLHSGLAGGEQFF
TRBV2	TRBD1	CASRGQGGTEAFF
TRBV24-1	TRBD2	CATSDLRGLAGIPDTQYF
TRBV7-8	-	CASSLEGGNEQYF
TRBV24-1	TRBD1	CAAGDRAFSNEQFF
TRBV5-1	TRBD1	CASSWGTGEDEQFF
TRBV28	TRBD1	CASSSQGQGLYGYTF
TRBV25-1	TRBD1	CASSEFTGDTEAFF
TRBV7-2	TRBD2	CASSLLGLVSYEQYF
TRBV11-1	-	CASSPFVGARTDTQYF
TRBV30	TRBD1	CAWSDLQGARETQYF
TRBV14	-	CASRPAGGAGYTF
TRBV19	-	CATESGGLEQFF
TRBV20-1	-	CSARDRRTEQYF
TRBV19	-	CASSMVGLGMNTEAFF
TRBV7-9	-	CASSLLRKETQYF
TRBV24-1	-	CATSDFNYYEQYF
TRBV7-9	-	CASTKTDGSRGYTF
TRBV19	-	CASSASMGYTF
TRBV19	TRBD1	CASSAPGQDSNQPQHF
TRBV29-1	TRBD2	CSVAAGVPGEQYF
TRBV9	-	CASSVAGGSLYEQYF
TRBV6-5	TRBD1	CASSYLDRVGYTF
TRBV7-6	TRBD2	CASSLLEASGRKETQYF
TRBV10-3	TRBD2	CAISGTSYEQYF
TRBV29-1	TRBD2	CSVDTSGGAPMQFF
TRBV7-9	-	CASSSGPIRNSPLHF
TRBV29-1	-	CSVEEDSGQPQHF
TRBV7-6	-	CASSRWISDTQYF
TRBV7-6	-	CASSLDTGHQETQYF
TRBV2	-	CASSTGRTQGTQYF
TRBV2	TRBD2	CASSFTAGGQETQYF
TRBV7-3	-	CASSLKQGTNTEAFF
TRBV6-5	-	CASSSSRGTRPDQPQHF
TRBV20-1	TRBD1	CSAGDRGRQPQHF
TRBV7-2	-	CASSLVWGLEETQYF
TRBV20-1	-	CSAREGRETEAFF
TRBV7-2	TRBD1	CASSLGTGVLETQYF
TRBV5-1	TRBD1	CASSKLEGQTSF
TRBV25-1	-	CASSDHGTSQETQYF